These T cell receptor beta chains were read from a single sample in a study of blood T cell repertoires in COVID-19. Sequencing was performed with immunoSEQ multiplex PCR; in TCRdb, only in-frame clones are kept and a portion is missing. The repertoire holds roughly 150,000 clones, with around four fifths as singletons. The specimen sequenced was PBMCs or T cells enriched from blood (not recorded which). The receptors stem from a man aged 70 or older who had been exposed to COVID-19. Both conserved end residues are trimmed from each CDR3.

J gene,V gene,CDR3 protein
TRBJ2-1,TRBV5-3,ARSLPRLAGDNEQF
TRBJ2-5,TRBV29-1,SVGGLPQETQY
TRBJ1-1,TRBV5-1,ASSSGQGLGAF
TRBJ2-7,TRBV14,ASSQDGLARTYEQY
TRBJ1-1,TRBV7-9,ASSFERSTEAF
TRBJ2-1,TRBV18,ASSPGTSGRGEQF
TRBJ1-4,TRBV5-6,ASSPGATNEKLF
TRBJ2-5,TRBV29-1,SVLLGGLAGVGKTQY
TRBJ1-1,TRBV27,ASSYSGTGGRVTEAF
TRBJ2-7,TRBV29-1,SVGWVLTGVSYEQY
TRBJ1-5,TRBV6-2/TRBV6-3,ASSWEGHTSIEPQH
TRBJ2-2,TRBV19,ASGGLAANTGELF
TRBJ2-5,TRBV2,ASSERGWQETQY
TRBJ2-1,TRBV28,ASRNPSGSNEQF
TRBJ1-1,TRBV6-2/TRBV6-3,ASSYATANTEAF
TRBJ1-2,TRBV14,ASSPQEGGNFPYGYT
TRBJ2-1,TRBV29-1,SAQGASYNEQF
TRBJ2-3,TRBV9,ASSVGAHDTQY
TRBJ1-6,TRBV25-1,ASSAPQGRNSPLH
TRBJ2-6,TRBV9,ASSVETGPSGANVLT
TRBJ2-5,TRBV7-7,ASSSGTSGGQTQY